The T cell receptor beta chain under discussion was sequenced for a study of blood T cell repertoires in COVID-19. Per the study methods: Amplification of reference gene primers provided the estimated nucleated cell counts. Measured with immunoSEQ multiplex PCR; TCRdb has only the in-frame clones, and not every one. V and J calls and clone size come straight from that table; D and trimming were deduced from the DNA. The data show around 150,000 clones, almost 80% seen once. CDR1 and CDR2 (germline): LNHDA, SQIVND (reference sequence). This CDR3 spans 13 amino acids. Concerning this clone: The junction shows a germline mismatch at one end, possibly a read error.

The chain has TRBV19 and TRBJ2-5; TRBD2 is a possible D gene (5 bases). Sequencing input: peripheral blood. The receptor was derived from a man between 60 and 70 years old who had recovered from COVID-19. CDR3 DNA: TGTGCCAGTAGGCCGGCGGGCCAAGGGACCCAGTACTTC. It translates to CASRPAGQGTQYF.